Below, 17 T cell receptor beta chains from the same sample are listed, as sequenced in a study of OX40 agonist ivuxolimab in advanced cancers. Only in-frame clones appear in the TCRdb table, and some are missing; sequencing was by immunoSEQ multiplex PCR. The sample contains over 35,000 clones, more than 80% of which appear only once. This specimen was CD4+ or CD8+ T cells sorted from blood, taken in a trial of the OX40 agonist ivuxolimab. These receptors were obtained from an adult with an advanced solid tumor such as melanoma, head and neck, liver or kidney cancer.

The rearrangement joins TRBV11-3 to TRBJ2-6; D unresolved. Trimming cost V 5 bases and J 5 bases, with 10 bases left between them. This CDR3 is 14 amino acids long. CDR1 and CDR2 (germline): SGHNT, YENEEA. CDR3 sequence (DNA): TGTGCCAGCAGCAAGCCAGGATGGGCCAACGTCCTGACTTTC. Its translation is CASSKPGWANVLTF.

This chain connects TRBV2 to TRBJ1-2, with 12 bases aligning to TRBD1. Losses at the gene ends were 5 bases for V and 8 bases for J; bases not matched to a gene: 9. This CDR3 has 15 residues. CDR1 is SNHLY, CDR2 FYNNEI, per germline. CDR3: CASSPRDRGREGYTF. Written as DNA, the CDR3 is TGTGCCAGCAGTCCCCGGGACAGGGGGCGAGAGGGCTACACCTTC.

This clone occurred a few times. V and J are TRBV7-2 and TRBJ2-7; 7 bases match TRBD2. This CDR3 is 16 amino acids long. Unmatched junction bases numbered 17, after V lost 5 bases and J lost 7 bases. Germline CDR1 and CDR2: SGHTA and FQGNSA. The CDR3 DNA sequence: TGTGCCAGCAGCGCCGTCTGGGCTAGCGGCGTGGGGGAGCAGTACTTC. Its translation: CASSAVWASGVGEQYF.

Concerning this clone itself: The same CDR3 can be traced to other DNA sequences in this sample. The V gene is TRBV6-6, the J gene TRBJ2-5, with no clear D. The V gene lost 5 bases and the J gene lost 3 bases, with 4 bases spanning the gap. In germline, CDR1 is MNHNY, CDR2 SVGAGI (reference sequence). The CDR3 runs to 11 residues. The CDR3 DNA is TGTGCCAGCAGTGCGGAAGAGACCCAGTACTTC. Translated, it gives CASSAEETQYF.

This chain uses TRBV7-9 with TRBJ1-1, with 8 bases lining up with TRBD1. V trimming: 8 bases; J trimming: 4 bases; junction bases outside the gene matches: 6. CDR1 is SEHNR and CDR2 is FQNEAQ in the germline V gene (reference sequence). The CDR3 runs to 13 residues. This CDR3 is CASLRDRGTEAFF. The CDR3 coding sequence is TGTGCCAGCCTACGTGACAGGGGCACTGAAGCTTTCTTT. The entire variable domain, with the rest obtained from reference TRBV7-9 and TRBJ1-1, is as follows: DTGVSQNPRHKITKRGQNVTFRCDPISEHNRLYWYRQTLGQGPEFLTYFQNEAQLEKSRLLSDRFSAERPKGSFSTLEIQRTEQGDSAMYLCASLRDRGTEAFFGQGTRLTVV.

This clone was counted a few times. Its ends do not fully match the called genes, so a read error is possible. The rearrangement joins TRBV7-7 to TRBJ1-1; the D gene is possibly TRBD1 (5 bases). Per the germline V gene, CDR1 is SSHAT and CDR2 is FNYEAQ (reference sequence). This CDR3 region has 16 residues. CDR3 in amino acids: CASSPLWGIGNTEAFF. As DNA, the CDR3 is TGTGCTAGCAGCCCCCTCTGGGGGATCGGGAACACTGAAGCTTTCTTT.

The V call is TRBV4-3, the J call TRBJ1-5, with no clear D. The CDR3 extends over 15 amino acids. Trimming cost V 3 bases and J 5 bases, with 14 bases left between them. The V gene's germline CDR1 is LGHNA and CDR2 YSLEER. The CDR3 DNA follows: TGCGCCAGCAGCCAGGTGGTAGGGCATCATCAGCCCCAGCATTTT. The encoded protein is CASSQVVGHHQPQHF.

Remarks on this clone: This specimen includes other DNA sequences encoding the same CDR3. The chain employs TRBV11-1 and TRBJ1-2; D is unclear. This CDR3 has 15 residues. Deletions cut 1 base from V and 7 bases from J, with 16 bases between. Germline lookup yields CDR1 SGHAT and CDR2 FQDESV (reference sequence). This chain's CDR3 is CASSLDTAPVGGYTF. CDR3 DNA sequence: TGTGCCAGCAGCTTAGACACAGCCCCTGTTGGTGGCTACACCTTC.

The chain couples TRBV9 to TRBJ2-1; 9 nucleotides align to TRBD1. J was trimmed by 3 bases and V by 4 bases; bases with no gene match: 11. Germline CDR1 is SGDLS and CDR2 is YYNGEE. The CDR3 sequence is 17 residues long. CDR3: CASSSRDRVTGYNEQFF. The CDR3 DNA reads TGTGCCAGCAGCTCCCGGGACAGGGTAACGGGCTACAATGAGCAGTTCTTC.

The chain couples TRBV28 to TRBJ2-7; TRBD2 aligns across 13 bases. The trim removed 5 bases at V and 0 bases at J, leaving 1 base unmatched. Germline CDR1 is MDHEN and CDR2 is SYDVKM. The CDR3 extends over 15 amino acids. In nucleotides, the CDR3 is TGTGCCAGCAGTGGGACTAGCGGGGTCTCCTACGAGCAGTACTTC. Amino acids: CASSGTSGVSYEQYF.

The rearrangement uses TRBV10-3 and TRBJ2-7; 7 nucleotides agree with TRBD1. Germline V CDR1 and CDR2: ENHRY, SYGVKD. J was trimmed by 4 bases and V by 3 bases; bases with no gene match: 15. The CDR3 length is 17 residues. CDR3 loop: CAISEGTVRGVSYEQYF. Written as DNA, the CDR3 is TGTGCCATCAGTGAAGGGACAGTACGAGGAGTATCTTACGAGCAGTACTTC.

This rearrangement joins TRBV11-2 to TRBJ2-5; 9 positions match TRBD1. The CDR3 length is 17 residues. J gave up 1 base and V 8 bases, and 14 bases lay outside the gene matches. The germline V gene encodes CDR1 SGHAT and CDR2 FQNNGV. Here the CDR3 DNA reads TGTGCCAGCTCGGGGACAGGGAAAGGAGACTTCCAAGAGACCCAGTACTTC. Translating it yields CASSGTGKGDFQETQYF.

The chain has TRBV4-2 and TRBJ1-6; D is uncertain. CDR3 length: 18 residues. Germline V gene data show CDR1 as LGHNA and CDR2 as YNFKEQ. The V gene lost 0 bases and the J gene lost 9 bases, with 21 bases spanning the gap. The CDR3 protein is CASSQDLFGPTTVSPLHF. CDR3 DNA sequence: TGTGCCAGCAGCCAAGATTTGTTCGGACCGACCACGGTTTCACCCCTCCACTTT.

The rearrangement joins TRBV30 to TRBJ2-7, with D possibly matching TRBD1 (5 bases). Trimming shortened V by 5 bases and J by 3 bases, and 14 bases separated the two germline ends. The CDR3 runs 13 residues. CDR1 is GTSNPN, CDR2 SVGIG, per germline (reference sequence). The CDR3 is CAWGQTVDYEQYF. CDR3 nucleotide sequence: TGTGCCTGGGGCCAGACAGTCGACTACGAGCAGTACTTC.

The chain links TRBV9 to TRBJ1-3, with TRBD1 as a possible D gene (5 bases). The length of the CDR3 is 15 residues. The germline V gene encodes CDR1 SGDLS and CDR2 YYNGEE. The ends were cut back, 1 base at V and 3 bases at J, with 11 bases in the middle. The CDR3 DNA reads as TGTGCCAGCAGCGTAATCGGGGGTTATGGAAACACCATATATTTT. As protein: CASSVIGGYGNTIYF.

Worth noting for this clone: The sample contains more than one DNA sequence encoding this CDR3. The chain recombines TRBV11-3 with TRBJ1-2; tentatively, D is TRBD1 (5 bases). Germline CDR1 is SGHNT and CDR2 is YENEEA. V was pared by 4 bases and J by 2 bases, with 14 bases between. The CDR3 covers 15 residues. CDR3 sequence: CASSSRGGGNYGYTF. CDR3 sequence (DNA): TGTGCCAGCAGCTCAAGAGGCGGGGGAAACTATGGCTACACCTTC.

J is TRBJ1-4 and V is TRBV11-3, with a weak D call TRBD1 (5 bases). Per germline, CDR1 SGHNT and CDR2 YENEEA. Trimming removed 5 bases from V and 7 bases from J, with 20 bases in between. This CDR3 has 16 amino acids. Here the CDR3 reads CASSPPPGGVGEKLFF. CDR3 DNA: TGTGCCAGCAGCCCCCCCCCAGGAGGGGTTGGTGAAAAACTGTTTTTT.